This T cell receptor (beta chain) was recovered during a study of shared clonotypes between healthy human individuals. Here immunoSEQ multiplex PCR was the method, and the copy in TCRdb shows in-frame clones only, minus some. The sample has some 1 million clones; approximately 76% are singletons. There are many counts of this clone. The receptor's source is a man in his late teens or twenties in good health. The sequenced sample consisted of memory CD4+ T cells sorted from blood. Subset of the sample: CD45RA-negative fraction.

The CDR3 region has the DNA TGTGCCAGCTCTGCCGGGGTCCTGAGGAACACTGAAGCTTTCTTT. Protein sequence: CASSAGVLRNTEAFF. The chain recombines TRBV9 with TRBJ1-1; D ambiguous. The CDR3 runs to 15 residues. Per germline, CDR1 SGDLS and CDR2 YYNGEE. V was shortened by 7 bases and J by 1 base, with 17 bases between the two germline ends.